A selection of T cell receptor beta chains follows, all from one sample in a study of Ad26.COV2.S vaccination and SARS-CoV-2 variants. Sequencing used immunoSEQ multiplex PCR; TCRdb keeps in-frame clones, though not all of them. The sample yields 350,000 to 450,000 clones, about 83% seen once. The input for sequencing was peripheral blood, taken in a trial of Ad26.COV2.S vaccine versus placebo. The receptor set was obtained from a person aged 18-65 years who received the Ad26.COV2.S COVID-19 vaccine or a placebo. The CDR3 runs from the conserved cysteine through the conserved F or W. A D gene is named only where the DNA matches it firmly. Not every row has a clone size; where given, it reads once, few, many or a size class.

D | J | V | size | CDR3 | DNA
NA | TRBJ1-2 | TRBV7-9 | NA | CASSFGTSLTYYGYTF | TGTGCCAGCAGCTTCGGGACGTCTCTAACCTACTATGGCTACACCTTC
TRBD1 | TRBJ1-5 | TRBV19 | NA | CASSIGQGRNQPQHF | TGTGCCAGTAGTATAGGACAGGGGAGGAATCAGCCCCAGCATTTT
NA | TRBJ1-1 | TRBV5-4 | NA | CASRSGGDDTEAFF | TGTGCCAGCAGGTCCGGGGGGGACGACACTGAAGCTTTCTTT
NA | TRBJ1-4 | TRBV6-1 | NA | CASSDNSAGEEKLFF | TGTGCCAGCAGTGATAACTCGGCGGGGGAGGAAAAACTGTTTTTT
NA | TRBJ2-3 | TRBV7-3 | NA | CASSSPADIHRVGLDTQYF | TGTGCCAGCAGCTCGCCCGCTGATATCCACAGGGTTGGATTGGATACGCAGTATTTT
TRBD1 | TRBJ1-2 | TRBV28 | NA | CASSATSPTGQHGYTF | TGTGCCAGCAGTGCAACCTCCCCGACAGGGCAACATGGCTACACCTTC
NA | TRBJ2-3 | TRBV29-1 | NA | CSVARAQGTDTQYF | TGCAGCGTGGCGCGGGCGCAGGGAACAGATACGCAGTATTTT
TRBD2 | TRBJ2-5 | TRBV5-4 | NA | CASSSLAGGSGETQYF | TGTGCCAGCAGCTCCCTAGCGGGAGGTAGTGGAGAGACCCAGTACTTC
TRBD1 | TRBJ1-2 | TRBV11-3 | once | CASSPAGTAYGYTF | TGTGCCAGCAGTCCCGCCGGGACAGCGTATGGCTACACCTTC
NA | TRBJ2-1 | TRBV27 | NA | CASSLGFRGSYNEQFF | TGTGCCAGCAGTTTAGGTTTCAGGGGCTCCTACAATGAGCAGTTCTTC
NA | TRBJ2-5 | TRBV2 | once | CASSQVRGVGATQYF | TGTGCCAGCAGTCAGGTCAGGGGGGTCGGGGCGACCCAGTACTTC
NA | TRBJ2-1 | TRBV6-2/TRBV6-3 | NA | CASSYGVGSQYNEQFF | TGTGCCAGCAGTTACGGGGTTGGGTCGCAATACAATGAGCAGTTCTTC
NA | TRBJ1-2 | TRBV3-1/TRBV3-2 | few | CASSQGPLYGYTF | TGTGCCAGCAGCCAAGGGCCTTTATATGGCTACACCTTC
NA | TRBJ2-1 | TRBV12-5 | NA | CASGLEPGFYNEQFF | TGTGCTAGTGGTTTGGAACCGGGGTTTTACAATGAGCAGTTCTTC
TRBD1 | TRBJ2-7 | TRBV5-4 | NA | CASSPGQGSEQYF | TGTGCCAGCAGCCCGGGACAGGGGAGCGAGCAGTACTTC
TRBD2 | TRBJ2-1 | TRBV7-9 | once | CAGGTSGRVINNEQFF | TGTGCCGGCGGGACTAGCGGGAGGGTGATAAACAATGAGCAGTTCTTC
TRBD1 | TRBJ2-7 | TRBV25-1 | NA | CASSEQGARQYF | TGTGCCAGCTCGGAACAGGGGGCGAGGCAGTACTTC
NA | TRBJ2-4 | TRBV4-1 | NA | CASSQDKDRLNIQYF | TGCGCCAGCAGCCAAGATAAAGACAGACTAAACATTCAGTACTTC
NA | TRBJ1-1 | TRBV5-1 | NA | CASSWGAGNTEAFF | TGCGCCAGCAGCTGGGGGGCGGGGAACACTGAAGCTTTCTTT
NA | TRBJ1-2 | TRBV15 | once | CATSGAGGVNYGYTF | TGTGCCACCAGCGGGGCGGGCGGGGTTAACTATGGCTACACCTTC
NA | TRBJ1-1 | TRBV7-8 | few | CASSLSAQPTYTEAFF | TGTGCCAGCAGCTTAAGCGCACAGCCGACTTACACTGAAGCTTTCTTT
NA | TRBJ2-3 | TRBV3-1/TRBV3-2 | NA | CASSQDRSGRISTDTQYF | TGTGCCAGCAGCCAAGATCGGAGTGGGAGGATTAGCACAGATACGCAGTATTTT
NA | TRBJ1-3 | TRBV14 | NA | CASSQDLWTDRNTIYF | TGTGCCAGCAGCCAAGATCTTTGGACAGATAGAAACACCATATATTTT
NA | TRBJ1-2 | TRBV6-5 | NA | CASDIYYGYTF | TGTGCCAGCGACATCTACTATGGCTACACCTTC
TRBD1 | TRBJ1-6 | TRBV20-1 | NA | CSARGTGAGSPLHF | TGCAGTGCTCGTGGGACAGGGGCGGGGTCACCCCTCCACTTT
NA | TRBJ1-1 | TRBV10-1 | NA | CATRDRSDTEAFF | TGCGCCACCAGGGATCGCTCGGACACTGAAGCTTTCTTT
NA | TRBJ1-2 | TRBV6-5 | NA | CASRQEVENGYTF | TGTGCCAGCAGGCAGGAGGTTGAAAATGGCTACACCTTC
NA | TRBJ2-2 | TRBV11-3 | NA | CASSGTGELFF | TGTGCCAGCAGCGGCACCGGGGAGCTGTTTTTT
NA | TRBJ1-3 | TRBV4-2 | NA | CASSQDTSRPDF | TGTGCCAGCAGCCAAGACACTTCACGGCCGGATTTT
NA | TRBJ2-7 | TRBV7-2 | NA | CASRATGWTYEQYF | TGTGCCAGCAGGGCTACAGGGTGGACCTACGAGCAGTACTTC
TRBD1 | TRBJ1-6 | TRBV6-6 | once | CASSPAGQGDSPLHF | TGTGCCAGCAGCCCAGCCGGACAGGGGGATTCACCCCTCCACTTT
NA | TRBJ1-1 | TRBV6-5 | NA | CASRPRWNVPTFF | TGTGCCAGCAGGCCCCGGTGGAACGTTCCGACTTTCTTT
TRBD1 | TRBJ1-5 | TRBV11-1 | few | CASSRDRARNQPQHF | TGTGCCAGCAGCCGGGACAGGGCCCGGAATCAGCCCCAGCATTTT
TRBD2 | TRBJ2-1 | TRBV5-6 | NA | CAGSRIPGGSPNNEQFF | TGTGCCGGGTCAAGGATCCCCGGGGGGAGTCCCAACAATGAGCAGTTCTTC
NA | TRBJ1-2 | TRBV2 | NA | CAIPQDRGYTF | TGTGCCATCCCACAGGACCGTGGCTACACCTTC
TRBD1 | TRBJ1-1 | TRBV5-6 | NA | CASSRRQGFTEAFF | TGTGCCAGCAGCCGTCGACAGGGTTTCACTGAAGCTTTCTTT
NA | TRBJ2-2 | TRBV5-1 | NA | CASSYTGNTGELFF | TGCGCCAGCAGCTACACGGGTAACACCGGGGAGCTGTTTTTT
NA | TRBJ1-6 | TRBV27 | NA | CASSFRQGQTPLHF | TGTGCCAGCAGTTTCCGGCAGGGGCAAACACCCCTCCACTTT
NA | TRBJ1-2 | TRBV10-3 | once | CAIRTANYGYTF | TGTGCCATCAGAACCGCTAACTATGGCTACACCTTC
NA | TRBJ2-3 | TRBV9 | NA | CASSVSSTDTQYF | TGTGCCAGCAGCGTAAGTAGCACAGATACGCAGTATTTT
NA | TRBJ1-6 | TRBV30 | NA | CAWSVPPSSYNSPLHF | TGTGCCTGGAGTGTACCCCCCTCCTCCTATAATTCACCCCTCCACTTT
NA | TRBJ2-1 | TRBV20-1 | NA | CSVSRFGEQFF | TGCAGTGTGTCCCGGTTCGGTGAGCAGTTCTTC
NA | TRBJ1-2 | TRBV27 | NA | CATLNYYGYTF | TGCGCCACACTTAACTACTATGGCTACACCTTC
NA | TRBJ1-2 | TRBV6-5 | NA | CASRPLGQHGYTF | TGTGCCAGCAGACCTCTCGGACAGCATGGCTACACCTTC
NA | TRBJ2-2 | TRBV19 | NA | CASSIDAGELFF | TGTGCCAGTAGTATAGACGCGGGGGAGCTGTTTTTT
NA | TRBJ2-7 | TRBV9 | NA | CASSEGLLGSYEQYF | TGTGCCAGCAGCGAGGGACTTCTGGGGTCCTACGAGCAGTACTTC
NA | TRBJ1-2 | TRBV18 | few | CASSPTSDSNYGYTF | TGTGCCAGCTCACCGACGTCCGATTCTAACTATGGCTACACCTTC
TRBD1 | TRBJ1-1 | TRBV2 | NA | CASSLIGQGVEAFF | TGTGCCAGCAGCTTAATCGGACAGGGGGTTGAAGCTTTCTTT
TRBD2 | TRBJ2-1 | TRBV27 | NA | CASSLSLGRINEQFF | TGTGCCAGCAGTTTATCGCTCGGGAGGATCAATGAGCAGTTCTTC
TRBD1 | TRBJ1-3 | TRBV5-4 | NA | CASSLHQGASTLSGNTIYF | TGTGCCAGCAGCTTGCATCAGGGGGCAAGTACCCTCTCTGGAAACACCATATATTTT
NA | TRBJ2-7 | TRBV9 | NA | CASSVAPRYEQYF | TGTGCCAGCAGCGTAGCGCCCCGGTACGAGCAGTACTTC
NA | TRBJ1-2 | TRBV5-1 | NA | CASSSLQGGYTF | TGCGCCAGCAGCTCACTACAGGGAGGCTACACCTTC
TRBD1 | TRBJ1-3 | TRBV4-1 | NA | CASSQGHLDRAVDF | TGCGCCAGCAGCCAAGGCCACCTTGACAGGGCGGTAGATTTT
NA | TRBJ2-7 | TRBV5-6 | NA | CASSLNAYEQYF | TGTGCCAGCAGCTTGAATGCCTACGAGCAGTACTTC
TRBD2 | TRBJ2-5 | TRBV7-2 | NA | CASSIGRGSRETQYF | TGTGCCAGCAGCATTGGGCGGGGGAGTCGGGAGACCCAGTACTTC